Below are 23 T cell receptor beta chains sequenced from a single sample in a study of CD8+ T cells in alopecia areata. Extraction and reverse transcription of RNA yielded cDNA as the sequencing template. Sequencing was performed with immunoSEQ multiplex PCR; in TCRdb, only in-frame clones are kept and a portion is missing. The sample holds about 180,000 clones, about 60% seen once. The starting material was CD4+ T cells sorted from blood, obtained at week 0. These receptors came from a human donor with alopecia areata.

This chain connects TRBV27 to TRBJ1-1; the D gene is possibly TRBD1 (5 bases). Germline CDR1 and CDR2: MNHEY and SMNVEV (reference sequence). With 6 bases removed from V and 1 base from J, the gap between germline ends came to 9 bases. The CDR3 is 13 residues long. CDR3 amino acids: CASRPDRNTEAFF. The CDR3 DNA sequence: TGTGCCAGCAGGCCAGACAGGAACACTGAAGCTTTCTTT.

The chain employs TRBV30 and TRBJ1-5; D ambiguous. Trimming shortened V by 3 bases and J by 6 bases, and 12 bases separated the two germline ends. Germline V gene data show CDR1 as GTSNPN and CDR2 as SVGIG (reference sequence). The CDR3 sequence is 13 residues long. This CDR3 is CAWSSSFGQPQHF. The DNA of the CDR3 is TGTGCCTGGAGCAGCTCTTTCGGTCAGCCCCAGCATTTT.

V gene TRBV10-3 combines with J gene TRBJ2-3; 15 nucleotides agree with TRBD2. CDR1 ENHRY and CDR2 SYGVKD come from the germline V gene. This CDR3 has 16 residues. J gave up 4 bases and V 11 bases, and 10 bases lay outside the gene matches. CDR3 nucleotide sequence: TGTGCCGCCAGAGACGGACTAGCGGGGGGGGCAGATACGCAGTATTTT. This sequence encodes CAARDGLAGGADTQYF.

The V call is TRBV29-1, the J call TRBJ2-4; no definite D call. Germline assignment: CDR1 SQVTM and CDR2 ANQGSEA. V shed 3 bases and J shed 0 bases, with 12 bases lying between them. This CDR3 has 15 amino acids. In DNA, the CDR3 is TGCAGCGTTGATAAGGGCAGACTAGCCAAAAACATTCAGTACTTC. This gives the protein CSVDKGRLAKNIQYF.

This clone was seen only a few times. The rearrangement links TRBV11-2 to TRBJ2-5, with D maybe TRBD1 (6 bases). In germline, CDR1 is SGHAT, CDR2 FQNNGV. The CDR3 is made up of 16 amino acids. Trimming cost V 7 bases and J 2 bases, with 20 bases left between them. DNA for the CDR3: TGTGCCAGCAACTTCCTCTCGGGACATCAGCAAGAGACCCAGTACTTC. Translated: CASNFLSGHQQETQYF. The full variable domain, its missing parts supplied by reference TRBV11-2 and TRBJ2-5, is EAGVAQSPRYKIIEKRQSVAFWCNPISGHATLYWYQQILGQGPKLLIQFQNNGVVDDSQLPKDRFSAERLKGVDSTLKIQPAKLEDSAVYLCASNFLSGHQQETQYFGPGTRLLVL.

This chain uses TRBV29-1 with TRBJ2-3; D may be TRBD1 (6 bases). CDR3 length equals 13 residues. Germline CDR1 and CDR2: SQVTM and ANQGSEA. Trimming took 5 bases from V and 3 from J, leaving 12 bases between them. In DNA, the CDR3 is TGCAGCGTTCTAGGGGGTGGAACAGATACGCAGTATTTT. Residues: CSVLGGGTDTQYF.

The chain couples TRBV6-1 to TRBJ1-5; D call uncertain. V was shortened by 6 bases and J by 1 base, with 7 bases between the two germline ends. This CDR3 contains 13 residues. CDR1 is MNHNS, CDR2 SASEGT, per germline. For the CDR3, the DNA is TGTGCCAGCAGCGCGGGGAGCAATCAGCCCCAGCATTTT. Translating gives CASSAGSNQPQHF.

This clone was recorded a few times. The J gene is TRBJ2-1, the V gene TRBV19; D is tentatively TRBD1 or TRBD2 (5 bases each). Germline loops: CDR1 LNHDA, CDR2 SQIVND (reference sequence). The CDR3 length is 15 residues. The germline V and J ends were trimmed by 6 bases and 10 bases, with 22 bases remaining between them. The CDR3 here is CASSHSGTSIGEQFF. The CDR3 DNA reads TGTGCCAGTAGCCACTCCGGGACCAGCATCGGCGAGCAGTTCTTC.

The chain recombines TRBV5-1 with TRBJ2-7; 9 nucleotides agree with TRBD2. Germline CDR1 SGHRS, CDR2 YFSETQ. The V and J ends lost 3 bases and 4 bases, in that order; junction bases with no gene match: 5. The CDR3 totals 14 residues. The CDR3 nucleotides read TGCGCCAGCAGCTCCCTGCGGGGGGGGTACGAGCAGTACTTC. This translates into CASSSLRGGYEQYF.

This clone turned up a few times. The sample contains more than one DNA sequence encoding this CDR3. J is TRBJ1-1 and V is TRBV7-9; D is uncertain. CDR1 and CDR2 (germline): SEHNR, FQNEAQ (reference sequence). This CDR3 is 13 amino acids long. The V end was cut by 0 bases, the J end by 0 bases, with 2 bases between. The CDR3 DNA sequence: TGTGCCAGCAGCTTAGCGATGAACACTGAAGCTTTCTTT. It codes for CASSLAMNTEAFF.

The CDR3 loop reads CATSRDPGSNTEAFF. The CDR3 DNA sequence: TGTGCCACCAGCAGAGATCCAGGATCGAACACTGAAGCTTTCTTT. The chain has TRBV15 and TRBJ1-1, with D hard to call. The germline CDR1 and CDR2 sequences are LNHNV and YYDKDF (reference sequence). The V end lost 0 bases, the J end lost 1 base, and 9 bases lay between the germline ends. The CDR3 sequence is 15 residues long.

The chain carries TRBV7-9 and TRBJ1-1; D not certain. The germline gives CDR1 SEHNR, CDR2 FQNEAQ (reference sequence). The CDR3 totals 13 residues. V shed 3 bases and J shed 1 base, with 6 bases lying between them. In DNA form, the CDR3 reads TGTGCCAGCAGCTTGGTCGAGAACACTGAAGCTTTCTTT. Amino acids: CASSLVENTEAFF.

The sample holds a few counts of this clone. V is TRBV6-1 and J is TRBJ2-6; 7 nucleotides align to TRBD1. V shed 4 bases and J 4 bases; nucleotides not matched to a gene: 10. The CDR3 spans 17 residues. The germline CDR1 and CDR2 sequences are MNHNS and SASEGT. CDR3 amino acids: CASSGLDRTRGANVLTF. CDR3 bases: TGTGCCAGCAGTGGACTGGACAGGACGCGGGGGGCCAACGTCCTGACTTTC.

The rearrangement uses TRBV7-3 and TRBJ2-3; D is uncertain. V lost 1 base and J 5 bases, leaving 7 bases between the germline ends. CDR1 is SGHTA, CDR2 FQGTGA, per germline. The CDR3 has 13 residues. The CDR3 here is CASSLRREDTQYF. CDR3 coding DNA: TGTGCCAGCAGCTTAAGAAGGGAAGATACGCAGTATTTT. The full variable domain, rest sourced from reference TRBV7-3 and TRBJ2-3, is GAGVSQTPSNKVTEKGKYVELRCDPISGHTALYWYRQSLGQGPEFLIYFQGTGAADDSGLPNDRFFAVRPEGSVSTLKIQRTERGDSAVYLCASSLRREDTQYFGPGTRLTVL.

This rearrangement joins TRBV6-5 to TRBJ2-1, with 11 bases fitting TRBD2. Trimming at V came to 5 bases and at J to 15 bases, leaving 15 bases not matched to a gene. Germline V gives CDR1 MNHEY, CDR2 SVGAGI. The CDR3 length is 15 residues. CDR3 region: CASSPPVASGGSSFF. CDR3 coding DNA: TGTGCCAGCAGTCCCCCGGTGGCTAGCGGGGGGTCATCGTTCTTC.

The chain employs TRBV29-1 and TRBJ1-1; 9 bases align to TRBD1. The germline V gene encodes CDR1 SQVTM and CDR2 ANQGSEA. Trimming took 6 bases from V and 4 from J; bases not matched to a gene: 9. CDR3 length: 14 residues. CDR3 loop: CSVATGGYGTEAFF. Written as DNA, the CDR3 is TGCAGCGTCGCGACAGGGGGGTACGGCACTGAAGCTTTCTTT.

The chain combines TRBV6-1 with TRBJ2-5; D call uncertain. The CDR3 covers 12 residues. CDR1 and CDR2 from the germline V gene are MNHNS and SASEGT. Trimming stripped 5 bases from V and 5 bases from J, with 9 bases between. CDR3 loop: CASSLGTETQYF. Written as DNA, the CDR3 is TGTGCCAGCAGTTTGGGCACTGAGACCCAGTACTTC.

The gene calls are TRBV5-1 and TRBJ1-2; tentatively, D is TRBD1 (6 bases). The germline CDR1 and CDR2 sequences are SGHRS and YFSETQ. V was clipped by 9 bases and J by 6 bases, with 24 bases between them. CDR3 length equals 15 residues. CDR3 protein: CATGPNTGISHGYTF. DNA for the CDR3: TGCGCCACCGGACCGAATACAGGGATCAGCCATGGCTACACCTTC.

CDR3 loop: CAISERVGAGDTQYF. As DNA, the CDR3 is TGTGCCATCAGTGAGAGAGTAGGGGCGGGAGATACGCAGTATTTT. The chain links TRBV10-3 to TRBJ2-3; D is tentatively TRBD1 or TRBD2 (5 bases each). CDR1 is ENHRY and CDR2 is SYGVKD in the germline V gene. CDR3 size: 15 residues. V was clipped by 2 bases and J by 5 bases, with 14 bases between them.

The CDR3, as DNA: TGTGCCAGCAGTGGTAGAGACCGCTCACCCCTCCACTTT. It specifies CASSGRDRSPLHF. The chain has TRBV2 and TRBJ1-6; no definite D call. Germline loops: CDR1 SNHLY, CDR2 FYNNEI. With 4 bases removed from V and 10 bases from J, the gap between germline ends came to 11 bases. The CDR3 is made up of 13 amino acids.

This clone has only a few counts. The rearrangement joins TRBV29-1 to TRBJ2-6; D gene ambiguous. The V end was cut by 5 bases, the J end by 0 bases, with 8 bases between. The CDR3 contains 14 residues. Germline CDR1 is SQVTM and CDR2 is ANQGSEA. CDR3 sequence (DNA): TGCAGCGTTTTCCCAAACTCTGGGGCCAACGTCCTGACTTTC. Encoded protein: CSVFPNSGANVLTF.

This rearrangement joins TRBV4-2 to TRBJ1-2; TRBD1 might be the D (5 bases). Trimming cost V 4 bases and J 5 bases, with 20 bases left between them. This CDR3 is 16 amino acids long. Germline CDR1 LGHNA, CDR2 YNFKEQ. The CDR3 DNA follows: TGTGCCAGCAGCCTGAACGACAGACCGCAGACTTATGGCTACACCTTC. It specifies CASSLNDRPQTYGYTF.

CDR3 DNA sequence: TGTGCCGCACGTTCGGGGGACTACGCTGAGCAGTTCTTC. This codes for CAARSGDYAEQFF. The chain couples TRBV10-3 to TRBJ2-1; 7 nucleotides align to TRBD2. V shed 11 bases, J shed 9 bases, and the junction held 13 bases outside the gene matches. Germline assignment: CDR1 ENHRY and CDR2 SYGVKD. The CDR3 consists of 13 residues.